The clone carrying this TCR beta chain was detected ten times or more. Its antigen is unknown. The data stem from a study of neurological immune-mediated disorders. TCRdb used MiXCR to reprocess the 5' RACE reads, holding one entry per CDR3 protein. The table lists under 85,000 distinct CDR3 sequences, 10% to 13% of them singletons. PBMCs stored at -80 C, numbering 2 million, were the origin of the unsorted libraries. This CDR3 spans 11 amino acids. The germline V and J ends were trimmed by 1 base and 9 bases, with 7 bases remaining between them. In germline, CDR1 is SGHVS, CDR2 FQNEAQ. Broader study findings: HTLV-1-associated myelopathy had the most TCR clonal expansion, whereas multiple sclerosis had the least (lower than in healthy controls).

The chain recombines TRBV7-8 with TRBJ2-7, with D maybe TRBD1 (6 bases). This clonotype originated in a man aged 40-55 years in good health. The sequenced sample consisted of PBMCs. The CDR3 bases are TGTGCCAGCAGCTTAGAGACAGGGCAGTACTTC. Amino acids: CASSLETGQYF.